Below, 23 T cell receptor beta chains from the same sample are listed, as sequenced in a study of STAT3 mutations in large granular lymphocyte leukemia. Assay used: immunoSEQ multiplex PCR; TCRdb lists only in-frame clones, some missing. The sample carries roughly 13,000 clones, over 85% recorded once. General observations from the study: Every T-cell large granular lymphocyte leukemia patient had at least one immunodominant TCR beta clonotype.

Their antigens remain unidentified. The specimen was peripheral blood mononuclear cells. The receptors stem from a man aged 40-49 years with T-cell large granular lymphocyte leukemia. Some clones in this sample may be carry-over from other donors' samples.

This sequence joins TRBV5-1 and TRBJ2-4, with D possibly called TRBD1 or TRBD2 (5 bases each). This CDR3 region has 11 residues. In germline, CDR1 is SGHRS, CDR2 YFSETQ. The V end was cut by 7 bases, the J end by 10 bases, with 12 bases between. The CDR3: CASRDGEIQYF. As DNA, the CDR3 is TGCGCCAGCCGGGACGGCGAAATTCAGTACTTC.

V gene TRBV7-9 combines with J gene TRBJ1-1; 7 nucleotides match TRBD1. Trimming took 5 bases from V and 7 from J; bases not matched to a gene: 19. Germline assignment: CDR1 SEHNR and CDR2 FQNEAQ (reference sequence). The CDR3 covers 17 residues. CDR3 amino acids: CASSTPTRGTKLNEAFF. The CDR3 bases are TGTGCCAGCAGCACCCCGACCAGGGGGACCAAACTGAATGAAGCTTTCTTT.

V and J are TRBV5-1 and TRBJ1-5; D is ambiguous. The V gene's germline CDR1 is SGHRS and CDR2 YFSETQ. This CDR3 spans 14 amino acids. Trimming pared 0 bases from V and 1 base from J, leaving 5 bases between. CDR3 protein: CASSLGGSNQPQHF. The CDR3 DNA reads as TGCGCCAGCAGCTTGGGGGGAAGCAATCAGCCCCAGCATTTT.

This clone was seen more than once but under ten times. The chain joins TRBV7-8 to TRBJ1-2; D perhaps matches TRBD1 (6 bases). The CDR3 covers 13 residues. CDR1 and CDR2 (germline): SGHVS, FQNEAQ. V dropped 5 bases and J dropped 2 bases, with 9 bases sitting between them. The CDR3 is CASSQDSNYGYTF. CDR3 nucleotides: TGTGCCAGCAGCCAGGACAGCAACTATGGCTACACCTTC. Complete variable domain (other parts from reference TRBV7-8 and TRBJ1-2): GAGVSQSPRYKVAKRGQDVALRCDPISGHVSLFWYQQALGQGPEFLTYFQNEAQLDKSGLPSDRFFAERPEGSVSTLKIQRTQQEDSAVYLCASSQDSNYGYTFGSGTRLTVV.

The CDR3 here is CASSSAWSRNTEAFF. In DNA form, the CDR3 reads TGTGCCAGCAGCTCGGCCTGGTCTCGGAACACTGAAGCTTTCTTT. This sequence joins TRBV7-9 and TRBJ1-1; D not certain. Deletions cut 4 bases from V and 1 base from J, with 13 bases between. This CDR3 region has 15 residues. The germline V gene encodes CDR1 SEHNR and CDR2 FQNEAQ (reference sequence).

The V gene is TRBV9, the J gene TRBJ2-7; 10 bases agree with TRBD1. V lost 1 base to trimming and J lost 3 bases; unmatched junction nucleotides: 1. Germline loops: CDR1 SGDLS, CDR2 YYNGEE. The CDR3 has 14 amino acids. The CDR3 region is CASSVRDRGYEQYF. The CDR3 nucleotides are TGTGCCAGCAGCGTACGGGACAGGGGCTACGAGCAGTACTTC.

This chain uses TRBV5-4 with TRBJ2-3, with D possibly TRBD1 on 6 matching bases. The CDR3 spans 14 residues. The germline V and J ends were trimmed by 0 bases and 1 base, with 6 bases remaining between them. Germline CDR1 is SGHNT and CDR2 is YYREEE (reference sequence). For the CDR3, the DNA is TGTGCCAGCAGCTTGGAGGGGGGCACAGATACGCAGTATTTT. This sequence encodes CASSLEGGTDTQYF. The full variable domain, with the rest looked up from reference TRBV5-4 and TRBJ2-3, is ETGVTQSPTHLIKTRGQQVTLRCSSQSGHNTVSWYQQALGQGPQFIFQYYREEENGRGNFPPRFSGLQFPNYSSELNVNALELDDSALYLCASSLEGGTDTQYFGPGTRLTVL.

This clone was seen a single time. The chain employs TRBV29-1 and TRBJ2-1; TRBD1 aligns across 11 bases. This CDR3 region has 20 residues. Germline V gene data show CDR1 as SQVTM and CDR2 as ANQGSEA. The trim removed 4 bases at V and 4 bases at J, leaving 21 bases unmatched. The CDR3 nucleotides are TGCAGCGTTGTCCTTACCGGGACAGGGGGACTTAGCGGGAGTTACAATGAGCAGTTCTTC. Residues: CSVVLTGTGGLSGSYNEQFF.

The rearrangement uses TRBV9 and TRBJ2-5, with D possibly being TRBD2 (7 bases). The CDR3 sequence is 15 residues long. Germline V gives CDR1 SGDLS, CDR2 YYNGEE. V dropped 0 bases and J dropped 3 bases, with 12 bases sitting between them. This CDR3 reads CASSVDGGPEETQYF. The DNA of the CDR3 is TGTGCCAGCAGCGTAGACGGGGGGCCCGAAGAGACCCAGTACTTC. The variable domain in full, with the rest retrieved from reference TRBV9 and TRBJ2-5, is DSGVTQTPKHLITATGQRVTLRCSPRSGDLSVYWYQQSLDQGLQFLIQYYNGEERAKGNILERFSAQQFPDLHSELNLSSLELGDSALYFCASSVDGGPEETQYFGPGTRLLVL.

This clone has a handful of counts. CDR3 sequence (DNA): TGTGCCAGCAGTCAAGGGGAACGGGCAGGCTATGGCTACACCTTC. It yields the protein CASSQGERAGYGYTF. The chain carries TRBV27 and TRBJ1-2, with D tentatively TRBD1 (5 bases). Germline lookup yields CDR1 MNHEY and CDR2 SMNVEV (reference sequence). CDR3 size: 15 residues. V lost 5 bases and J lost 4, with 17 bases in between.

V and J are TRBV27 and TRBJ1-1; TRBD1 matches 7 bases. Germline V gives CDR1 MNHEY, CDR2 SMNVEV (reference sequence). The V segment lost 2 bases and the J segment 3 bases; nucleotides outside the gene matches: 15. The CDR3 consists of 18 residues. CDR3 residues: CASSLRATGKYSDTEAFF. CDR3 nucleotide sequence: TGTGCCAGCAGTTTACGGGCGACAGGGAAGTACTCCGACACTGAAGCTTTCTTT.

The chain links TRBV7-9 to TRBJ2-3; 9 bases map to TRBD2. Germline CDR1 SEHNR, CDR2 FQNEAQ (reference sequence). The CDR3 is made up of 15 amino acids. The V gene end was trimmed by 1 base and the J gene end by 4 bases; junction bases not matched to a gene: 3. CDR3: CASSLVGGGADTQYF. The DNA for the CDR3 is TGTGCCAGCAGCTTAGTGGGCGGGGGGGCAGATACGCAGTATTTT.

The gene calls are TRBV5-1 and TRBJ2-6; 9 bases map to TRBD2. The V segment lost 4 bases and the J segment 5 bases; nucleotides outside the gene matches: 10. The CDR3 totals 17 residues. Germline CDR1 and CDR2: SGHRS and YFSETQ. The DNA for the CDR3 is TGCGCCAGCAGCCCCCTGGCGGGGGGGGATCGGGCCAACGTCCTGACTTTC. This sequence encodes CASSPLAGGDRANVLTF.

The CDR3 sequence: CAWSTLNTEAFF. The DNA for the CDR3 is TGTGCCTGGAGTACATTGAACACTGAAGCTTTCTTT. V and J are TRBV30 and TRBJ1-1; D is undetermined. This CDR3 spans 12 amino acids. Germline loops: CDR1 GTSNPN, CDR2 SVGIG (reference sequence). The germline V and J ends were trimmed by 2 bases and 0 bases, with 4 bases remaining between them.

The V and J genes are TRBV19 and TRBJ2-7; the D gene could be TRBD1 or TRBD2 (6 bases each). The CDR3 loop spans 13 amino acids. Germline CDR1 and CDR2: LNHDA and SQIVND (reference sequence). V was shortened by 3 bases and J by 7 bases, with 13 bases between the two germline ends. CDR3 in amino acids: CASSIGGSGEQYF. In DNA, the CDR3 is TGTGCCAGTAGTATTGGGGGCAGCGGGGAGCAGTACTTC.

V gene TRBV7-9 combines with J gene TRBJ1-6; D may be TRBD1 (5 bases). Germline values: CDR1 SEHNR, CDR2 FQNEAQ (reference sequence). Between the trimmed V and J ends, which lost 8 bases and 3 bases, there was a span of 14 bases. The CDR3 loop spans 15 amino acids. This chain's CDR3 is CASGGDASYNSPLHF. The CDR3 region has the DNA TGTGCCAGCGGGGGGGATGCAAGCTATAATTCACCCCTCCACTTT.

V is TRBV7-9 and J is TRBJ1-1; a weak D match, TRBD1 (5 bases). This CDR3 is 15 amino acids long. The germline gives CDR1 SEHNR, CDR2 FQNEAQ (reference sequence). V gave up 5 bases and J gave up 4 bases, with 17 bases separating them. The CDR3 spells CASSLTFRVATEAFF. CDR3 nucleotides: TGTGCCAGCAGCCTCACCTTCAGGGTTGCCACTGAAGCTTTCTTT.

This rearrangement joins TRBV25-1 to TRBJ1-1, with D unclear. The CDR3 sequence is 14 residues long. Trimming took off 4 bases at V and 1 base at J, with 10 bases between the two ends. Per germline, CDR1 MGHDK and CDR2 SYGVNS. CDR3 DNA sequence: TGTGCCAGCAGTGGAGGGCTTAAGAACACTGAAGCTTTCTTT. This sequence encodes CASSGGLKNTEAFF.

V gene TRBV18 combines with J gene TRBJ1-1, with D unresolved. The V gene lost 0 bases and the J gene lost 6 bases, with 8 bases spanning the gap. This CDR3 contains 13 residues. Germline CDR1 and CDR2: KGHSH and LQKENI. The CDR3 loop is CASSPPISPEAFF. CDR3 in DNA: TGTGCCAGCTCACCACCCATTAGCCCTGAAGCTTTCTTT.

This clone has a handful of counts. The J gene is TRBJ1-5, the V gene TRBV5-6, with D possibly matching TRBD1 (5 bases). V lost 3 bases and J 7 bases, leaving 17 bases between the germline ends. In germline, CDR1 is SGHDT, CDR2 YYEEEE. The CDR3 extends over 15 amino acids. This chain's CDR3 is CASSWGPGVGQPQHF. The CDR3 DNA reads as TGTGCCAGCAGCTGGGGTCCGGGGGTAGGACAGCCCCAGCATTTT.

The chain employs TRBV18 and TRBJ1-5; D might be TRBD1 (5 bases). V was cut by 1 base and J by 2 bases, with 12 bases left in between. This CDR3 comprises 16 residues. Germline V gene data show CDR1 as KGHSH and CDR2 as LQKENI. In DNA form, the CDR3 reads TGTGCCAGCTCACCACGAGGGGACGGTGGCAATCAGCCCCAGCATTTT. This codes for CASSPRGDGGNQPQHF. The variable domain in full, with the rest retrieved from reference TRBV18 and TRBJ1-5, is NAGVMQNPRHLVRRRGQEARLRCSPMKGHSHVYWYRQLPEEGLKFMVYLQKENIIDESGMPKERFSAEFPKEGPSILRIQQVVRGDSAAYFCASSPRGDGGNQPQHFGDGTRLSIL.

There are a few counts of this clone. A junction end diverges from the germline sequence, so it may reflect a read error. The chain employs TRBV23-1 and TRBJ1-1; D ambiguous. TRBV23-1 is identified as an open reading frame with a role that is uncertain. There are 10 residues in the CDR3. CDR3 amino acids: CASSQSPLRF. The CDR3 DNA reads as TGCGCCAGCAGTCAATCGCCCCTGCGCTTT.

On this clone: The sample has other DNA sequences that encode this CDR3 too. The CDR3 here is CSVVGGNTGELFF. The CDR3 DNA follows: TGCAGCGTTGTCGGGGGTAACACCGGGGAGCTGTTTTTT. This sequence joins TRBV29-1 and TRBJ2-2; D might be TRBD2 (6 bases). This CDR3 region has 13 residues. The V end was cut by 4 bases, the J end by 2 bases, with 8 bases between. The germline gives CDR1 SQVTM, CDR2 ANQGSEA.